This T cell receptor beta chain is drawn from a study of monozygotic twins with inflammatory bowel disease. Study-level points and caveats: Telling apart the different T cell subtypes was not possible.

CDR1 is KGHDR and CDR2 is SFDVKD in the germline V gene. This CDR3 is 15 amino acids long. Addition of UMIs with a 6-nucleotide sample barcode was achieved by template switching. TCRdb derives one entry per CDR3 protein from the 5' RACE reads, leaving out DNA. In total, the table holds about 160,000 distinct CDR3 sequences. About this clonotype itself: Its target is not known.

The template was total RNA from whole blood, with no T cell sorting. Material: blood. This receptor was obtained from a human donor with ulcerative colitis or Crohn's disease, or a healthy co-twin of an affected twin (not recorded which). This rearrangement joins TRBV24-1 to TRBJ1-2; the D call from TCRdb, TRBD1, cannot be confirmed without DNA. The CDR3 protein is CATSDLGQDNYGYTF.